This T cell receptor (beta chain) emerged from a study of identical twins. Only a few counts were recorded for this clonotype. Germline CDR1 reads DFQATT; CDR2 reads SNEGSKA (reference sequence). V was pared by 0 bases and J by 4 bases, with 16 bases between. The CDR3 extends over 15 amino acids. TCRdb used MiXCR to reprocess the 5' RACE reads, holding one entry per CDR3 protein. The data show some 660,000 distinct CDR3 sequences, with around 8.6% seen just once and 0.98% held by the top ten. This sample also belongs to another study, concerning yellow fever vaccine responses in identical twins.

This receptor was identified in a woman aged 18-30 years in good health. The chain recombines TRBV20-1 with TRBJ2-7; D perhaps matches TRBD2 (6 bases). The sequenced sample was PBMCs. The CDR3 nucleotides read TGCAGTGCTAGAGATCCTACGGGTAGCGGTTACGAGCAGTACTTC. Translated: CSARDPTGSGYEQYF.